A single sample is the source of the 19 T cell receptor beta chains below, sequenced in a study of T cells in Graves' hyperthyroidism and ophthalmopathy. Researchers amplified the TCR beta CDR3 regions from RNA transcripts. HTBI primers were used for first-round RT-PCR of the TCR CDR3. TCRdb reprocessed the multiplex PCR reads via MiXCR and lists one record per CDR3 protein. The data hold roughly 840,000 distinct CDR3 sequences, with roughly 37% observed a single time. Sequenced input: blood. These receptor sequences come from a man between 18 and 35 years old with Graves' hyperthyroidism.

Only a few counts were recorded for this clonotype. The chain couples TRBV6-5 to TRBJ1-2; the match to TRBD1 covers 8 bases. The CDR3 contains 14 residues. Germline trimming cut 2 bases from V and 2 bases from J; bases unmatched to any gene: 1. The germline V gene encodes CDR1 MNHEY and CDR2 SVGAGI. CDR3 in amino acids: CASSYGQGNYGYTF. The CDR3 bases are TGTGCCAGCAGTTACGGACAGGGAAACTATGGCTACACCTTC.

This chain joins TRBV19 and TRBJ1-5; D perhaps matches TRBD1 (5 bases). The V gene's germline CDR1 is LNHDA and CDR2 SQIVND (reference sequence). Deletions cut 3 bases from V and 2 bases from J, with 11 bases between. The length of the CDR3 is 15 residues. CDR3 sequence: CASSMIGARNQPQHF. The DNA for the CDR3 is TGTGCCAGTAGTATGATAGGGGCTCGCAATCAGCCCCAGCATTTT.

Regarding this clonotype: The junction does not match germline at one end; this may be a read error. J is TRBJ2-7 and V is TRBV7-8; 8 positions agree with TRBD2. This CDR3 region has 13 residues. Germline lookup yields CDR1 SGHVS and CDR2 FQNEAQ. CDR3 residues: CASSLSGSHERYF. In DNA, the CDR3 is TGTGCCAGCAGCTTGAGCGGGAGCCACGAGCGGTACTTC.

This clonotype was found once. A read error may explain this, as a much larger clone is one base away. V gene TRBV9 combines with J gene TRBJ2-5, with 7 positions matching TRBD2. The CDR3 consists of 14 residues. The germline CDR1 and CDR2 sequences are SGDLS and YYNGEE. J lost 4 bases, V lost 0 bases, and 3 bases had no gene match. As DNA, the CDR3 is TGTGCCAGCAGCGTAGGGGCTAGCGGAGAGACCCAGTACTTC. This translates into CASSVGASGETQYF.

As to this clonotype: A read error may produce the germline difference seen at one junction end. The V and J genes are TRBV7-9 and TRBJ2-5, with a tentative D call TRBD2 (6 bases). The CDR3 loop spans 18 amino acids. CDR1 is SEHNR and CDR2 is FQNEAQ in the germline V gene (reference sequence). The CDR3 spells CASSPRREARGKEETQYF. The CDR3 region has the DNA TGCGCCAGCAGCCCACGAAGGGAGGCCCGGGGGAAAGAAGAGACCCAGTACTTC.

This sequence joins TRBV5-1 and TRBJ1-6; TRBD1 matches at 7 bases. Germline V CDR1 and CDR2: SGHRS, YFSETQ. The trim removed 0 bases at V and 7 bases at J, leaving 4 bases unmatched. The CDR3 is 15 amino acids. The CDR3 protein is CASSLGEGANSPLHF. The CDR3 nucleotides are TGCGCCAGCAGCTTGGGGGAGGGGGCAAATTCACCCCTCCACTTT.

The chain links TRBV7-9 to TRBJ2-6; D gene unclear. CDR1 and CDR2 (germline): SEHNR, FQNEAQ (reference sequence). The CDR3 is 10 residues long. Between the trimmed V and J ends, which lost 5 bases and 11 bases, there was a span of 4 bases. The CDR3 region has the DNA TGTGCCAGCAGCCCCGACGTCCTGACTTTC. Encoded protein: CASSPDVLTF.

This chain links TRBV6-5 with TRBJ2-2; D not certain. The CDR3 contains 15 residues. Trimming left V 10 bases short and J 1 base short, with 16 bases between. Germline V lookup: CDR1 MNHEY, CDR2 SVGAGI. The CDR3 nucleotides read TGTGCCACCAGCCCTTTGCCGGGGAACACCGGGGAGCTGTTTTTT. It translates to CATSPLPGNTGELFF.

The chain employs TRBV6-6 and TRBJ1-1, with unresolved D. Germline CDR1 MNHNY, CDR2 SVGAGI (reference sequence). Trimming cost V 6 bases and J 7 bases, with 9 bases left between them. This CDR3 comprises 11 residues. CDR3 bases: TGTGCCAGCAGGTCCGAGGGTGAAGCTTTCTTT. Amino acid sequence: CASRSEGEAFF.

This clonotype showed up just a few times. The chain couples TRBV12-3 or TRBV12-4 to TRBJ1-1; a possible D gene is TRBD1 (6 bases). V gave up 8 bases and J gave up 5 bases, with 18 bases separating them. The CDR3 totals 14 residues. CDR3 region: CASHEQGTTTEAFF. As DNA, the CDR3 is TGTGCCAGCCACGAACAGGGAACAACGACTGAAGCTTTCTTT.

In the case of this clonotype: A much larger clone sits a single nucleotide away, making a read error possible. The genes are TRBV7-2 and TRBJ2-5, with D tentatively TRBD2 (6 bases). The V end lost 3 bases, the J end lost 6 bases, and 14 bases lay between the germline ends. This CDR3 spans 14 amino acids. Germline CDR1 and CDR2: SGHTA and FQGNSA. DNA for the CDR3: TGTGCCAGCAGCTTTGGAGGGAGGCAAAAGACCCAGTACTTC. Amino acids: CASSFGGRQKTQYF.

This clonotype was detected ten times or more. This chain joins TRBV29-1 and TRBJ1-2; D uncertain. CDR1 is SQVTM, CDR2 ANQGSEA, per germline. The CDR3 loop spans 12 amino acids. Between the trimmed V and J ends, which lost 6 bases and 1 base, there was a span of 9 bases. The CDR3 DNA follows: TGCAGCGTGACGACGGGTAACTATGGCTACACCTTC. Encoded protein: CSVTTGNYGYTF.

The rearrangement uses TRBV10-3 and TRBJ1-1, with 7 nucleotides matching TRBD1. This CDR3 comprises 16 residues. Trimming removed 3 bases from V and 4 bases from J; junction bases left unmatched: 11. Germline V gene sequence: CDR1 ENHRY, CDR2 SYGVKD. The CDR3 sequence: CAISDWDSAGGTEAFF. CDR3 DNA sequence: TGTGCCATCAGTGACTGGGACAGCGCGGGGGGCACTGAAGCTTTCTTT.

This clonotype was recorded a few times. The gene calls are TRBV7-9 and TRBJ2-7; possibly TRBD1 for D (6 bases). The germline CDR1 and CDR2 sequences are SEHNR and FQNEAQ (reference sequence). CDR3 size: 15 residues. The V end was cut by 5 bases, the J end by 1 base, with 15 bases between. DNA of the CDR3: TGTGCCAGCAGCCAAGGGGGAACTGGATCCTACGAGCAGTACTTC. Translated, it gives CASSQGGTGSYEQYF.

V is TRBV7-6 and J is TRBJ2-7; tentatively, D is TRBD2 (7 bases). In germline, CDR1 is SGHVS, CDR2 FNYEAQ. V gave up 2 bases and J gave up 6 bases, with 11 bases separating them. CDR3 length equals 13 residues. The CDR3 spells CASSLTGRGEQYF. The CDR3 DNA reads TGTGCCAGCAGCTTAACAGGGAGGGGCGAGCAGTACTTC.

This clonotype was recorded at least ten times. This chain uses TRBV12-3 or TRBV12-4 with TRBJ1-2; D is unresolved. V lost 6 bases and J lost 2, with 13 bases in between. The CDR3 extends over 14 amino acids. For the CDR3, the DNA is TGTGCCAGCAGAATGGCGGGAGGGAACTATGGCTACACCTTC. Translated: CASRMAGGNYGYTF.

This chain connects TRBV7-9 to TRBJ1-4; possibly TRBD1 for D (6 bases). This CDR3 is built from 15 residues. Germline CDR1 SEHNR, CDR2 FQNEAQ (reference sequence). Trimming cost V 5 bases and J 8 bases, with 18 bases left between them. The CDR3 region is CASSNWGHSDEKLFF. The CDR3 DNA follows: TGTGCCAGCAGCAACTGGGGACATTCTGACGAAAAACTGTTTTTT.

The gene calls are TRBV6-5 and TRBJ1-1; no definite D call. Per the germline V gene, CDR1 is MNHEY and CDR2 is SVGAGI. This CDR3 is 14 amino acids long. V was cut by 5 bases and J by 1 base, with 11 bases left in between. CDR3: CASSLTQWNTEAFF. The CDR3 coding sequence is TGTGCCAGCAGTCTTACACAGTGGAACACTGAAGCTTTCTTT.

CDR3 sequence reads: CASSDSGGGDQPQHF. CDR3 sequence (DNA): TGTGCCAGCAGCGATTCCGGGGGCGGGGATCAGCCCCAGCATTTT. The chain is built from TRBV7-2 and TRBJ1-5; D perhaps matches TRBD1 (6 bases). The V gene lost 5 bases and the J gene lost 5 bases, with 16 bases spanning the gap. The CDR3 covers 15 residues. Germline-derived CDR1 and CDR2 are SGHTA and FQGNSA.